A single sample gave rise to the 13 T cell receptor beta chains below, sequenced in a study of graft-versus-host responses after intestinal transplantation. Graft material was processed, releasing intraepithelial and lamina propria lymphocytes. Assay: immunoSEQ multiplex PCR; the TCRdb copy retains only in-frame clones and omits some. The table has more than 15,000 clones, 65% to 85% seen once; the top ten hold 6.5% to 8.5%. Specimen: ileum tissue, collected roughly 450 days after intestinal transplant. The receptors originated from a human patient who received an intestinal transplant, so some T cells may come from the graft donor.

V gene TRBV6-6 combines with J gene TRBJ2-5; D is undetermined. Germline V gene data show CDR1 as MNHNY and CDR2 as SVGAGI (reference sequence). Trimming removed 7 bases from V and 5 bases from J, with 11 bases in between. This CDR3 spans 12 amino acids. The CDR3 is CASTSSRETQYF. As DNA, the CDR3 is TGTGCCAGCACGTCATCTCGGGAGACCCAGTACTTC.

This clone has just a few counts. The chain has TRBV6-1 and TRBJ2-5, with D perhaps TRBD1 or TRBD2 (6 bases each). The J call may be wrong; the DNA end is better matched by TRBJ2-7. The CDR3 extends over 14 amino acids. Germline lookup yields CDR1 MNHNS and CDR2 SASEGT. In DNA, the CDR3 is TGTGCCAGCAGTGAACCCGGGGGCCCCTACGAGCAGTACTTC. This gives the protein CASSEPGGPYEQYF.

This clone occurred once. CDR3 protein: CASSFGTTPYEQYF. CDR3 DNA: TGTGCCAGCAGCTTCGGCACAACCCCCTACGAGCAGTACTTC. The chain links TRBV27 to TRBJ2-7; D is undetermined. The CDR3 loop spans 14 amino acids. V lost 6 bases and J 2 bases, leaving 14 bases between the germline ends. CDR1 is MNHEY, CDR2 SMNVEV, per germline (reference sequence).

The rearrangement links TRBV28 to TRBJ1-2; the D gene is possibly TRBD1 (5 bases). CDR1 and CDR2 from the germline V gene are MDHEN and SYDVKM. The CDR3 length is 17 residues. The V and J ends lost 6 bases and 4 bases respectively, with 24 bases between them. Written as DNA, the CDR3 is TGTGCCAGCAGACCCCTGGTGGGACTCCACATGGGCTATGGCTACACCTTC. Translation gives CASRPLVGLHMGYGYTF.

The gene calls are TRBV27 and TRBJ2-7, with D perhaps given as TRBD1 or TRBD2 (5 bases each). This CDR3 has 16 amino acids. V was cut by 11 bases and J by 3 bases, with 26 bases left in between. Germline V gene sequence: CDR1 MNHEY, CDR2 SMNVEV (reference sequence). Here the CDR3 DNA reads TGTGCCTCGGCCCTATCCGGGGCTGAATTAGGCTACGAGCAGTACTTC. Its protein product is CASALSGAELGYEQYF.

This chain links TRBV4-1 with TRBJ1-2; perhaps TRBD1 as D (5 bases). CDR3 length: 15 amino acids. Germline CDR1 is MGHRA and CDR2 is YSYEKL. V shed 2 bases and J shed 3 bases, with 13 bases lying between them. The CDR3 spells CASSQSFQGYYGYTF. CDR3 DNA sequence: TGCGCCAGCAGCCAATCGTTCCAGGGATACTATGGCTACACCTTC.

The table lists this clone with a few counts. The DNA of the CDR3 is TGTGCCAGTTGCGGGAGCATGAACACTGAAGCTTTCTTT. It encodes CASCGSMNTEAFF. V gene TRBV19 combines with J gene TRBJ1-1; no firm D call. In germline, CDR1 is LNHDA, CDR2 SQIVND (reference sequence). V lost 8 bases and J lost 0, with 10 bases in between. The CDR3 extends over 13 amino acids. The full variable domain, in which reference TRBV19 and TRBJ1-1 provide the parts outside the CDR3, is DGGITQSPKYLFRKEGQNVTLSCEQNLNHDAMYWYRQDPGQGLRLIYYSQIVNDFQKGDIAEGYSVSREKKESFPLTVTSAQKNPTAFYLCASCGSMNTEAFFGQGTRLTVV.

V usage is TRBV5-6 and J usage is TRBJ1-6; tentative D call: TRBD1 (5 bases). CDR3 length: 16 amino acids. The V end was cut by 4 bases, the J end by 8 bases, with 19 bases between. Germline V gene sequence: CDR1 SGHDT, CDR2 YYEEEE. CDR3 residues: CASSTRAPLWDSPLHF. As DNA, the CDR3 is TGTGCCAGCAGCACCAGGGCCCCCCTGTGGGATTCACCCCTCCACTTT.

The table lists this clone with a few counts. The same CDR3 arises from other DNA sequences in this sample as well. This chain uses TRBV2 with TRBJ2-3; the D is unclear. The length of the CDR3 is 13 residues. Germline loops: CDR1 SNHLY, CDR2 FYNNEI. V was shortened by 5 bases and J by 3 bases, with 9 bases between the two germline ends. The DNA of the CDR3 is TGTGCCAGCAGTACCGGGCCTACAGATACGCAGTATTTT. Translated: CASSTGPTDTQYF.

J is TRBJ2-3 and V is TRBV2; D not resolved. Germline lookup yields CDR1 SNHLY and CDR2 FYNNEI. This CDR3 has 11 amino acids. The V end was cut by 6 bases, the J end by 3 bases, with 4 bases between. CDR3 loop: CASRTTDTQYF. As DNA, the CDR3 is TGTGCCAGCAGGACTACAGATACGCAGTATTTT.

The rearrangement links TRBV5-1 to TRBJ2-3; unclear D gene. There are 17 residues in the CDR3. Germline V gene data show CDR1 as SGHRS and CDR2 as YFSETQ. V gave up 0 bases and J gave up 2 bases, with 16 bases separating them. CDR3 protein: CASSLALGSPSTDTQYF. DNA for the CDR3: TGCGCCAGCAGCTTGGCCCTCGGTAGTCCCTCCACAGATACGCAGTATTTT.

This chain uses TRBV9 with TRBJ2-6; no clear D gene. The CDR3 runs 17 residues. Germline V gene lookup returns CDR1 SGDLS and CDR2 YYNGEE. V lost 0 bases to trimming and J lost 2 bases, with 12 bases between them. The CDR3 coding sequence is TGTGCCAGCAGCGTAGGTAGTAGGGTGGCTGGGGCCAACGTCCTGACTTTC. Amino acids: CASSVGSRVAGANVLTF. Looking up the rest from reference TRBV9 and TRBJ2-6 gives the full variable domain: DSGVTQTPKHLITATGQRVTLRCSPRSGDLSVYWYQQSLDQGLQFLIQYYNGEERAKGNILERFSAQQFPDLHSELNLSSLELGDSALYFCASSVGSRVAGANVLTFGAGSRLTVL.

The CDR3 sequence is CASSFGQAVVEGYTF. The CDR3 DNA reads TGTGCCAGCAGCTTCGGACAGGCGGTGGTTGAAGGCTACACCTTC. The chain is built from TRBV9 and TRBJ1-2; 7 positions match TRBD1. The CDR3 extends over 15 amino acids. The germline V gene has CDR1 SGDLS and CDR2 YYNGEE. The ends lost 4 bases at V and 8 bases at J; junction bases unmatched: 14.